This T cell receptor (beta chain) is from a study of control samples from healthy donors and cancer patients. This CDR3 spans 15 amino acids. CDR1 is SGHDN and CDR2 is FVKESK in the germline V gene. Deletions cut 0 bases from V and 2 bases from J, with 10 bases between. Sequenced by immunoSEQ multiplex PCR; TCRdb stores in-frame clones only, minus some. The table lists tens of thousands of clones, approximately 90% of them singletons, with over 5.5% in the top ten. This clonotype was sampled from a man in his fifties in good health. The material sequenced was blood. J is TRBJ1-2 and V is TRBV14; D remains ambiguous. CDR3 DNA: TGTGCCAGCAGCCAAGATCGAGTCGAGAACTATGGCTACACCTTC. This sequence encodes CASSQDRVENYGYTF.